This T cell receptor beta chain is from a study of blood T cell repertoires in COVID-19. This CDR3 region has 14 residues. Original handling: Reference gene primer amplification yielded estimated nucleated cell counts. Assay used: immunoSEQ multiplex PCR; TCRdb lists only in-frame clones, some missing. V and J calls and clone size are those listed in that table; D and trimming were worked out from the DNA. This sample has roughly 200,000 clones, with about 80% found just once. The V and J genes are TRBV21-1 and TRBJ2-1; TRBD2 is the table's D call, not checked against the DNA. TRBV21-1 is assigned pseudogene status. Sequenced input: peripheral blood. The TCR comes from a woman at least 80 years old with COVID-19, enrolled during active disease. The CDR3 region is CASSKEVGGDEQFF. CDR3 coding DNA: TGTGCCAGCAGCAAAGAGGTTGGAGGCGATGAGCAGTTCTTC.